This entry lists 18 T cell receptor beta chains sequenced from one sample in a study of technical replicates of blood from four donors. Clones were read by immunoSEQ multiplex PCR, and TCRdb kept only the in-frame ones, dropping some. The data show about 62,000 clones, roughly nine tenths seen once. What was sequenced was PBMCs. The receptors were sampled from a human donor in good health. Some clones in this sample may be carry-over from other donors' samples.

The V and J genes are TRBV4-3 and TRBJ2-7, with D tentatively TRBD1 (6 bases). Germline V gene sequence: CDR1 LGHNA, CDR2 YSLEER. CDR3 length: 15 amino acids. The ends were cut back, 2 bases at V and 5 bases at J, with 16 bases in the middle. For the CDR3, the DNA is TGCGCCAGCAGCCAACACAGGGCGCTGTCCGACGAGCAGTACTTC. It specifies CASSQHRALSDEQYF.

The genes are TRBV4-3 and TRBJ2-3; D unclear. CDR3 length: 15 amino acids. Trimming removed 2 bases from V and 3 bases from J, with 12 bases in between. Germline V CDR1 and CDR2: LGHNA, YSLEER. The CDR3 reads CASSQSRSKTDTQYF. The CDR3 nucleotides are TGCGCCAGCAGCCAATCCAGGTCGAAGACAGATACGCAGTATTTT.

This chain uses TRBV7-9 with TRBJ1-2; 10 nucleotides align to TRBD1. Germline-derived CDR1 and CDR2 are SEHNR and FQNEAQ (reference sequence). V lost 5 bases to trimming and J lost 4 bases; unmatched junction nucleotides: 13. CDR3 length: 17 residues. CDR3 bases: TGTGCCAGCAGCCACCGCCAGACAGGGGGCGTCGGCTATGGCTACACCTTC. It translates to CASSHRQTGGVGYGYTF.

The genes are TRBV5-6 and TRBJ2-2; 7 bases line up with TRBD1. Looked up from germline, CDR1 is SGHDT and CDR2 is YYEEEE. The CDR3 loop spans 14 amino acids. After removal of 2 bases from V and 4 bases from J, the junction contained 2 bases not matched to a gene. In nucleotides, the CDR3 is TGTGCCAGCAGCTTCTCAGGGGGCACCGGGGAGCTGTTTTTT. It is translated as CASSFSGGTGELFF.

This rearrangement joins TRBV10-3 to TRBJ2-1; 11 bases match TRBD2. V lost 7 bases and J lost 8; bases outside the gene matches: 13. CDR3 length: 16 amino acids. Per germline, CDR1 ENHRY and CDR2 SYGVKD. CDR3 amino acids: CAIKEAGTSGRDEQFF. CDR3 in DNA: TGTGCCATCAAAGAAGCCGGGACTAGCGGAAGGGATGAGCAGTTCTTC.

The V call is TRBV6-1, the J call TRBJ2-7; 7 nucleotides agree with TRBD1. Germline CDR1 reads MNHNS; CDR2 reads SASEGT. The CDR3 extends over 13 amino acids. With 1 base clipped from V and 4 bases from J, the junction kept 1 base outside the gene matches. CDR3 sequence reads: CASSEEGAYEQYF. CDR3 nucleotides: TGTGCCAGCAGTGAAGAGGGGGCGTACGAGCAGTACTTC.

V and J are TRBV10-3 and TRBJ2-1; D is possibly TRBD2 (5 bases). There are 11 residues in the CDR3. Germline lookup yields CDR1 ENHRY and CDR2 SYGVKD. Deletions cut 4 bases from V and 9 bases from J, with 7 bases between. The CDR3 DNA follows: TGTGCCATCAGTGGAGGGCCTGAGCAGTTCTTC. Translating gives CAISGGPEQFF.

V usage is TRBV7-8 and J usage is TRBJ1-1; TRBD1 matches at 9 bases. This CDR3 has 15 amino acids. The V gene end was trimmed by 5 bases and the J gene end by 4 bases; junction bases not matched to a gene: 8. Germline V gives CDR1 SGHVS, CDR2 FQNEAQ. The CDR3 DNA sequence: TGTGCCAGCAGCCGTGAACAGGGGGCAGGCACTGAAGCTTTCTTT. Translating it yields CASSREQGAGTEAFF.

The chain couples TRBV6-5 to TRBJ2-1, with TRBD2 matching 14 bases. There are 15 residues in the CDR3. Germline V gene sequence: CDR1 MNHEY, CDR2 SVGAGI. The ends lost 7 bases at V and 6 bases at J; junction bases unmatched: 5. The CDR3 nucleotides are TGTGCCAGCATCCCCGGGACTAGCGGGAGCAATGAGCAGTTCTTC. Translated, it gives CASIPGTSGSNEQFF.

This clone came up a few times. The V call is TRBV9, the J call TRBJ2-5; 8 bases align to TRBD1. J was trimmed by 1 base and V by 8 bases; bases with no gene match: 7. Looked up from germline, CDR1 is SGDLS and CDR2 is YYNGEE. CDR3 length equals 14 residues. The CDR3 sequence: CASGQGPTQETQYF. For the CDR3, the DNA is TGTGCCAGTGGACAGGGCCCTACCCAAGAGACCCAGTACTTC.

This chain joins TRBV5-4 and TRBJ1-5; D unclear. The germline V gene has CDR1 SGHNT and CDR2 YYREEE (reference sequence). This CDR3 has 12 amino acids. V lost 2 bases to trimming and J lost 2 bases, with 2 bases between them. Written as DNA, the CDR3 is TGTGCCAGCAGCTTCGGCAATCAGCCCCAGCATTTT. Its translation is CASSFGNQPQHF.

This clone is medium-sized. J is TRBJ1-1 and V is TRBV18; D is possibly TRBD1 (5 bases). The CDR3 is 12 amino acids. Per the germline V gene, CDR1 is KGHSH and CDR2 is LQKENI. V lost 1 base to trimming and J lost 8 bases, with 8 bases between them. The CDR3 protein is CASSPRQGEAFF. The CDR3 DNA follows: TGTGCCAGCTCACCACGGCAGGGAGAAGCTTTCTTT.

The V call is TRBV6-4, the J call TRBJ2-2; D might be TRBD2 (6 bases). The V gene's germline CDR1 is MRHNA and CDR2 SNTAGT. V was cut by 7 bases and J by 2 bases, with 17 bases left in between. CDR3 size: 16 residues. The CDR3 loop is CASKRMAGTNTGELFF. CDR3 DNA: TGTGCCAGCAAAAGGATGGCAGGGACTAACACCGGGGAGCTGTTTTTT.

The CDR3 region is CASSAYRNNEQFF. CDR3 sequence (DNA): TGTGCCAGCAGTGCCTACCGCAACAATGAGCAGTTCTTC. The chain combines TRBV6-1 with TRBJ2-1; unclear D gene. Trimming took off 4 bases at V and 5 bases at J, with 9 bases between the two ends. The CDR3 is 13 amino acids. Germline V lookup: CDR1 MNHNS, CDR2 SASEGT.

The chain uses TRBV20-1 and TRBJ2-3; D ambiguous. With 1 base removed from V and 5 bases from J, the gap between germline ends came to 4 bases. The CDR3 length is 11 residues. Germline V CDR1 and CDR2: DFQATT, SNEGSKA (reference sequence). The CDR3 coding sequence is TGCAGTGCTAGAGCACAAGATACGCAGTATTTT. It is translated as CSARAQDTQYF.

The chain joins TRBV5-1 to TRBJ1-2; D is ambiguous. Trimming removed 0 bases from V and 0 bases from J, with 9 bases in between. Germline V lookup: CDR1 SGHRS, CDR2 YFSETQ. This CDR3 has 15 amino acids. CDR3 nucleotides: TGCGCCAGCAGCTTGGATCGCGGATCTAACTATGGCTACACCTTC. Protein: CASSLDRGSNYGYTF.

The chain recombines TRBV13 with TRBJ1-3; TRBD1 is a possible D gene (5 bases). The CDR3 extends over 16 amino acids. V was clipped by 0 bases and J by 3 bases, with 12 bases between them. The V gene's germline CDR1 is PRHDT and CDR2 FYEKMQ (reference sequence). CDR3 in amino acids: CASSLGLRGGGNTIYF. The CDR3 coding sequence is TGTGCCAGCAGCTTAGGCCTGCGGGGCGGTGGAAACACCATATATTTT.

V usage is TRBV7-9 and J usage is TRBJ2-5; possibly TRBD2 for D (6 bases). Germline V CDR1 and CDR2: SEHNR, FQNEAQ (reference sequence). The CDR3 runs to 15 residues. V was shortened by 0 bases and J by 4 bases, with 12 bases between the two germline ends. CDR3 in DNA: TGTGCCAGCAGCTTAGCGTCTAGCGTTGGAGAGACCCAGTACTTC. Amino acids: CASSLASSVGETQYF.